Listed below are T cell receptor beta chains from one sample, sequenced in a study of stem cell transplantation in POMP-related autoinflammatory disease. Measured with immunoSEQ multiplex PCR; TCRdb has only the in-frame clones, and not every one. Of about 68,000 clones listed, roughly 88% were seen once; the top ten hold 0.55% to 0.85%. This specimen consisted of CD4+ T cells from PBMCs, obtained after stem cell transplantation. The receptors stem from a human patient with POMP-related autoinflammation and immune dysregulation (PRAID). Some T cells may possibly be graft donor cells. The CDR3 runs from the conserved cysteine through the conserved F or W. A D gene is named only where the DNA matches it firmly. Some rows have no size entry. The others give once, few or many, or a class for an expanded clone.

V: TRBV19
size: .
length: 13
D: .
J: TRBJ1-5
DNA: TGTGCCAGTAGTATTGGGAGTATTCAGCCCCAGCATTTT
CDR3: CASSIGSIQPQHF

V: TRBV20-1
size: .
length: 11
D: .
J: TRBJ2-3
DNA: TGCAGTGCTAGTAGGGGAGATACGCAGTATTTT
CDR3: CSASRGDTQYF

V: TRBV19
size: .
length: 17
D: TRBD2
J: TRBJ2-1
DNA: TGTGCCAGCCAACAAAGACTAGCGGGAGGTCTGGTCAATGAGCAGTTCTTC
CDR3: CASQQRLAGGLVNEQFF

V: TRBV2
size: .
length: 14
D: .
J: TRBJ2-5
DNA: TGTGCCAGCAGTGATTATCGGGGGGCGCGGACCCAGTACTTC
CDR3: CASSDYRGARTQYF

V: TRBV5-1
size: .
length: 14
D: .
J: TRBJ1-6
DNA: TGCGCCAGCAGCTTGCCCGGGATGGATTCACCCCTCCACTTT
CDR3: CASSLPGMDSPLHF

V: TRBV2
size: .
length: 13
D: TRBD2
J: TRBJ2-5
DNA: TGTGCCAGCAGTGGGGAGGGGCGGGAGACCCAGTACTTC
CDR3: CASSGEGRETQYF

V: TRBV10-1
size: .
length: 15
D: .
J: TRBJ2-7
DNA: TGCGCCAGCAGTGAAACGCGAGGGGCGTCCTACGAGCAGTACTTC
CDR3: CASSETRGASYEQYF

V: TRBV18
size: .
length: 15
D: .
J: TRBJ2-2
DNA: TGTGCCAGCTCAGCCCTGGGCACCGACACCGGGGAGCTGTTTTTT
CDR3: CASSALGTDTGELFF

V: TRBV5-1
size: once
length: 13
D: TRBD1
J: TRBJ2-3
DNA: TGCGCCAGCAGCAGACAGGGGGCAGATACGCAGTATTTT
CDR3: CASSRQGADTQYF

V: TRBV19
size: .
length: 16
D: TRBD1
J: TRBJ2-3
DNA: TGTGCCAGTAGTATGTCCCGGGACAGAAGCACAGATACGCAGTATTTT
CDR3: CASSMSRDRSTDTQYF

V: TRBV5-4
size: .
length: 15
D: TRBD2
J: TRBJ2-1
DNA: TGTGCCAGCAGCTTGAGGCGGGGGGCGTACAATGAGCAGTTCTTC
CDR3: CASSLRRGAYNEQFF

V: TRBV6-5
size: .
length: 16
D: .
J: TRBJ1-2
DNA: TGTGCCAGCAGTTACGGAGGAGGCAGGAGGTGGGATGGCTACACCTTC
CDR3: CASSYGGGRRWDGYTF

V: TRBV5-1
size: .
length: 14
D: TRBD1
J: TRBJ1-5
DNA: TGCGCCAGCAGGCCCGGGACAGGGAGGGAGCCCCAGCATTTT
CDR3: CASRPGTGREPQHF

V: TRBV6-5
size: .
length: 15
D: .
J: TRBJ1-2
DNA: TGTGCCAGCAGTTTGACAGTACTTTCTGTTCGTGGCTACACCTTC
CDR3: CASSLTVLSVRGYTF

V: TRBV30
size: .
length: 16
D: .
J: TRBJ1-1
DNA: TGTGCCTGGAGTGTAGGGTTGGTGGAGTTAGGAACTGAAGCTTTCTTT
CDR3: CAWSVGLVELGTEAFF

V: TRBV5-4
size: .
length: 17
D: .
J: TRBJ2-2
DNA: TGTGCCAGCAGCCCTGCAGGGTTGGGGTACAACACCGGGGAGCTGTTTTTT
CDR3: CASSPAGLGYNTGELFF

V: TRBV2
size: .
length: 14
D: TRBD2
J: TRBJ2-3
DNA: TGTGCCGCAAGGGCTAGCGGGAGTTGGGATACGCAGTATTTT
CDR3: CAARASGSWDTQYF

V: TRBV7-9
size: .
length: 14
D: .
J: TRBJ1-1
DNA: TGTGCCAGCACCATAACAGGGCTAGGCACTGAAGCTTTCTTT
CDR3: CASTITGLGTEAFF

V: TRBV6-1
size: .
length: 16
D: TRBD2
J: TRBJ2-5
DNA: TGTGCCAGCAGTGAATGGGGTAGCGGGGACCAAGAGACCCAGTACTTC
CDR3: CASSEWGSGDQETQYF

V: TRBV5-1
size: .
length: 16
D: .
J: TRBJ2-2
DNA: TGCGCCAGCAGCCGGGGTACGGACACTAGCACCGGGGAGCTGTTTTTT
CDR3: CASSRGTDTSTGELFF

V: TRBV19
size: .
length: 15
D: TRBD1
J: TRBJ1-5
DNA: TGTGCCAGTAGTATAGGAAACAGGGGAACTCAGCCCCAGCATTTT
CDR3: CASSIGNRGTQPQHF

V: TRBV3-1/TRBV3-2
size: .
length: 14
D: .
J: TRBJ2-7
DNA: TGTGCCAGCAGCCATAGTAGACTCTCCTACGAGCAGTACTTC
CDR3: CASSHSRLSYEQYF

V: TRBV7-9
size: .
length: 13
D: TRBD2
J: TRBJ2-3
DNA: TGTGCCAGCAGCCTAGCGGGGAGAGATACGCAGTATTTT
CDR3: CASSLAGRDTQYF

V: TRBV5-5
size: .
length: 15
D: .
J: TRBJ1-3
DNA: TGTGCCAGCAGTTTTCAGCCGAGCTCTGGAAACACCATATATTTT
CDR3: CASSFQPSSGNTIYF

V: TRBV15
size: .
length: 15
D: TRBD1
J: TRBJ1-4
DNA: TGTGCCACCAGCAGAGTTCGGACAGGGGGCGGAAAACTGTTTTTT
CDR3: CATSRVRTGGGKLFF

V: TRBV9
size: .
length: 17
D: TRBD1
J: TRBJ1-1
DNA: TGTGCCAGCAGCGCCGGGACAGGGGTTATAATGAACACTGAAGCTTTCTTT
CDR3: CASSAGTGVIMNTEAFF

V: TRBV5-4
size: .
length: 18
D: .
J: TRBJ2-1
DNA: TGTGCCAGCAGCTTGAAGTCAGCCCCTCAGCTCTCTGGGAATGAGCAGTTCTTC
CDR3: CASSLKSAPQLSGNEQFF

V: TRBV6-5
size: few
length: 14
D: .
J: TRBJ1-6
DNA: TGTGCCAGCGGGCGGAGCTCCTATAATTCACCCCTCCACTTT
CDR3: CASGRSSYNSPLHF

V: TRBV3-1/TRBV3-2
size: .
length: 17
D: .
J: TRBJ2-3
DNA: TGTGCCAGCAGCCAAGAACCCCTAGGAATTGGCACAGATACGCAGTATTTT
CDR3: CASSQEPLGIGTDTQYF

V: TRBV18
size: .
length: 17
D: TRBD1
J: TRBJ1-6
DNA: TGTGCCAGCTCACCACGACAGGGGACCGCCTATAATTCACCCCTCCACTTT
CDR3: CASSPRQGTAYNSPLHF

V: TRBV2
size: .
length: 15
D: .
J: TRBJ1-6
DNA: TGTGCCAGCAGCTCTGACAGGCCCTCTAATTCACCCCTCCACTTT
CDR3: CASSSDRPSNSPLHF

V: TRBV6-5
size: .
length: 13
D: .
J: TRBJ2-7
DNA: TGTTCCATAGCCTGGGACTTATACTACGAGCAGTACTTC
CDR3: CSIAWDLYYEQYF

V: TRBV2
size: .
length: 13
D: TRBD1
J: TRBJ1-5
DNA: TGTGCCAGCAGTGGACAGGGGAATCAGCCCCAGCATTTT
CDR3: CASSGQGNQPQHF

V: TRBV5-1
size: .
length: 12
D: .
J: TRBJ2-5
DNA: TGCGCCAGCAGCTTGGCCTCAGAGACCCAGTACTTC
CDR3: CASSLASETQYF

V: TRBV5-6
size: .
length: 14
D: .
J: TRBJ1-4
DNA: TGTGCCAGCAGCAGGGGAGCAACTAATGAAAAACTGTTTTTT
CDR3: CASSRGATNEKLFF

V: TRBV15
size: .
length: 13
D: .
J: TRBJ2-7
DNA: TGTGCCACCAGCAGAGACAGGGGCTACGAGCAGTACTTC
CDR3: CATSRDRGYEQYF

V: TRBV20-1
size: .
length: 11
D: .
J: TRBJ1-1
DNA: TGCAGTGCCAGCTGGGACAATGAAGCTTTCTTT
CDR3: CSASWDNEAFF

V: TRBV5-1
size: .
length: 14
D: TRBD1
J: TRBJ1-4
DNA: TGCGCCAGCAGCTCGACAGGGGGCGATTCGGAACTGTTTTTT
CDR3: CASSSTGGDSELFF

V: TRBV28
size: .
length: 15
D: .
J: TRBJ2-7
DNA: TGTGCCAGCAGTCCCCGCCTGGGGGAATCCTACGAGCAGTACTTC
CDR3: CASSPRLGESYEQYF

V: TRBV28
size: .
length: 18
D: .
J: TRBJ1-6
DNA: TGTGCCAGCAGTCCCGCCGGTGGGGGGTGGGCCCATAATTCACCCCTCCACTTT
CDR3: CASSPAGGGWAHNSPLHF

V: TRBV5-1
size: .
length: 15
D: .
J: TRBJ1-1
DNA: TGCGCCAGCAGCTTCTCGTCGAACAGGAACACTGAAGCTTTCTTT
CDR3: CASSFSSNRNTEAFF

V: TRBV28
size: .
length: 13
D: .
J: TRBJ2-7
DNA: TGTGCCAGCAGTTTAAGGGGCTCCTACGAGCAGTACTTC
CDR3: CASSLRGSYEQYF

V: TRBV4-1
size: .
length: 16
D: TRBD2
J: TRBJ2-2
DNA: TGCGCCAGCAGCCAAGTCGGACTAGCGGGGAGGGGGGAGCTGTTTTTT
CDR3: CASSQVGLAGRGELFF

V: TRBV7-9
size: .
length: 15
D: .
J: TRBJ2-3
DNA: TGTGCCAGCAGCTTAGGCCTAGCATTCACAGATACGCAGTATTTT
CDR3: CASSLGLAFTDTQYF

V: TRBV5-1
size: .
length: 16
D: TRBD1
J: TRBJ2-6
DNA: TGCGCCAGCAGCTTAGGCAGGGGGCCTGGGGCCAACGTCCTGACTTTC
CDR3: CASSLGRGPGANVLTF

V: TRBV6-1
size: .
length: 11
D: .
J: TRBJ1-5
DNA: TGTGCCAGCAGTGAGGGTCAGCCCCAGCATTTT
CDR3: CASSEGQPQHF

V: TRBV9
size: .
length: 16
D: TRBD1
J: TRBJ1-4
DNA: TGTGCCAGCAGCGAGGGGACAGGGTGGGAGAATGAAAAACTGTTTTTT
CDR3: CASSEGTGWENEKLFF

V: TRBV6-5
size: once
length: 15
D: TRBD2
J: TRBJ2-1
DNA: TGTGCCAGCAGGAGACTAGCGGGACCCTACAATGAGCAGTTCTTC
CDR3: CASRRLAGPYNEQFF

V: TRBV6-4
size: few
length: 16
D: TRBD2
J: TRBJ2-2
DNA: TGTGCCAGCAGTGAAATGGCTAGCGGGAATACCGGGGAGCTGTTTTTT
CDR3: CASSEMASGNTGELFF

V: TRBV3-1/TRBV3-2
size: .
length: 18
D: TRBD2
J: TRBJ2-1
DNA: TGTGCCAGCAGCCAAGATCTAGGTAGCGGGGGGACATCGGATGAGCAGTTCTTC
CDR3: CASSQDLGSGGTSDEQFF

V: TRBV2
size: .
length: 15
D: .
J: TRBJ2-6
DNA: TGTGCCAGCACCCCCTTAGGCTCTGGGGCCAACGTCCTGACTTTC
CDR3: CASTPLGSGANVLTF

V: TRBV7-6
size: .
length: 15
D: .
J: TRBJ2-2
DNA: TGTGCCAGCAGCTTTGGCCAAGCTAACACCGGGGAGCTGTTTTTT
CDR3: CASSFGQANTGELFF

V: TRBV28
size: once
length: 13
D: .
J: TRBJ1-1
DNA: TGTGCCAGCAGTCCCCGGGGGGACACTGAAGCTTTCTTT
CDR3: CASSPRGDTEAFF